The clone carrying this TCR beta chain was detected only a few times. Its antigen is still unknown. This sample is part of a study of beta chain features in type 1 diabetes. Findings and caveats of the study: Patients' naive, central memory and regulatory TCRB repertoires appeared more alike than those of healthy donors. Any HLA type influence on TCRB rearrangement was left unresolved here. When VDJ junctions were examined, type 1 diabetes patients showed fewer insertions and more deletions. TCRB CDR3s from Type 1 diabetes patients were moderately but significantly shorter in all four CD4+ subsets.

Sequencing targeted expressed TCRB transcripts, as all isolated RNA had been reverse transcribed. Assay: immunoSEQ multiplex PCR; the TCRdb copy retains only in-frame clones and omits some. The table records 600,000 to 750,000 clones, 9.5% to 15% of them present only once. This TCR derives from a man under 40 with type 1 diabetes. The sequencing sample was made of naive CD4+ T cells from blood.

The chain's CDR3 is CASSPTGMTSTDTQYF. DNA of the CDR3: TGTGCCAGCAGCCCTACGGGTATGACGTCCACAGATACGCAGTATTTT. The chain carries TRBV7-9 and TRBJ2-3; no clear D. V lost 5 bases and J lost 2, with 17 bases in between. This CDR3 is 16 amino acids long. CDR1 is SEHNR and CDR2 is FQNEAQ in the germline V gene (reference sequence).